These 31 T cell receptor beta chains were sequenced from one sample in a study of T cell responses to AZD1222 COVID-19 vaccine. Clones were read by immunoSEQ multiplex PCR, and TCRdb kept only the in-frame ones, dropping some. The data contain 64,000 or so clones, roughly 89% of them seen just once; the ten biggest clones take up approximately 7.4%. The sample was peripheral blood, taken on day 0 of AZD1222 vaccination. The receptors come from an adult in good health.

The chain recombines TRBV7-2 with TRBJ1-6; possible D gene TRBD1, 6 bases. Germline loops: CDR1 SGHTA, CDR2 FQGNSA. Trimming removed 3 bases from V and 8 bases from J, with 14 bases in between. The CDR3 has 15 amino acids. The DNA for the CDR3 is TGTGCCAGCAGCTTGTTACAGGGAGGCGATTCACCCCTCCACTTT. Amino acids: CASSLLQGGDSPLHF.

This rearrangement joins TRBV11-3 to TRBJ1-5, with TRBD1 identical over 7 bases. The CDR3 extends over 15 amino acids. V gave up 4 bases and J gave up 4 bases; unmatched junction bases: 7. CDR1 is SGHNT and CDR2 is YENEEA in the germline V gene. DNA of the CDR3: TGTGCCAGCAGCTCAGACAGGACAGGTAATCAGCCCCAGCATTTT. Protein: CASSSDRTGNQPQHF.

CDR3 amino acids: CASSLYFRGPQGYTF. CDR3 DNA sequence: TGTGCCAGCAGTTTATACTTCAGGGGCCCCCAGGGCTACACCTTC. V is TRBV28 and J is TRBJ1-2; TRBD1 might be the D (6 bases). The CDR3 runs 15 residues. The germline V gene has CDR1 MDHEN and CDR2 SYDVKM. Deletions cut 1 base from V and 8 bases from J, with 17 bases between.

This clone has a single count. The rearrangement links TRBV9 to TRBJ1-1; the match to TRBD1 covers 7 bases. The J segment lost 8 bases and the V segment lost 4 bases, leaving 11 bases of the junction unmatched. CDR1 is SGDLS, CDR2 YYNGEE, per germline. This CDR3 comprises 14 residues. The CDR3 bases are TGTGCCAGCAGCCAGACGACAGGGAGAAACGAAGCTTTCTTT. Encoded protein: CASSQTTGRNEAFF.

The V call is TRBV9, the J call TRBJ2-7; TRBD1 matches at 8 bases. Germline lookup yields CDR1 SGDLS and CDR2 YYNGEE. J gave up 1 base and V 4 bases, and 10 bases lay outside the gene matches. The length of the CDR3 is 16 residues. CDR3 residues: CASSPETGGPSYEQYF. As DNA, the CDR3 is TGTGCCAGCAGCCCCGAAACAGGGGGACCATCCTACGAGCAGTACTTC.

The V call is TRBV2, the J call TRBJ2-1; tentatively, D is TRBD2 (6 bases). V was shortened by 2 bases and J by 0 bases, with 8 bases between the two germline ends. The germline V gene encodes CDR1 SNHLY and CDR2 FYNNEI. The CDR3 runs 15 residues. CDR3 nucleotides: TGTGCCAGCAGTGAACGGGGGAGCTCCTACAATGAGCAGTTCTTC. This translates into CASSERGSSYNEQFF.

The chain recombines TRBV5-1 with TRBJ1-4; 8 bases match TRBD1. The V gene end was trimmed by 3 bases and the J gene end by 8 bases; junction bases not matched to a gene: 9. The CDR3 has 15 residues. Germline loops: CDR1 SGHRS, CDR2 YFSETQ. The CDR3 DNA follows: TGCGCCAGCAGCTGGGGACAGGCAGGAGAGGAAAAACTGTTTTTT. Its protein product is CASSWGQAGEEKLFF.

This clone was counted a single time. The V call is TRBV6-1, the J call TRBJ1-5; perhaps TRBD1 as D (6 bases). Trimming removed 1 base from V and 7 bases from J, with 11 bases in between. The CDR3 runs to 14 residues. Germline CDR1 reads MNHNS; CDR2 reads SASEGT. DNA of the CDR3: TGTGCCAGCAGTGAAGGGAGGGGGTGGCAGCCCCAGCATTTT. Translated: CASSEGRGWQPQHF.

The rearrangement joins TRBV19 to TRBJ2-6; D unresolved. The CDR3 runs to 14 residues. Germline lookup yields CDR1 LNHDA and CDR2 SQIVND (reference sequence). Between the trimmed V and J ends, which lost 3 bases and 0 bases, there was a span of 3 bases. CDR3 protein: CASSIGSGANVLTF. CDR3 bases: TGTGCCAGTAGTATCGGCTCTGGGGCCAACGTCCTGACTTTC.

CDR3 nucleotide sequence: TGTGCCAGCAGCTTGCCCGGACAGGGTCGAATGGTAACCGGGGAGCTGTTTTTT. It specifies CASSLPGQGRMVTGELFF. The V and J genes are TRBV5-6 and TRBJ2-2, with TRBD1 identical over 8 bases. Germline assignment: CDR1 SGHDT and CDR2 YYEEEE. The ends lost 1 base at V and 5 bases at J; junction bases unmatched: 13. The CDR3 has 18 residues.

This chain links TRBV11-2 with TRBJ1-6; 7 bases are shared with TRBD1. V lost 6 bases to trimming and J lost 7 bases; unmatched junction nucleotides: 9. The germline V gene has CDR1 SGHAT and CDR2 FQNNGV. This CDR3 has 15 residues. CDR3 DNA sequence: TGTGCCAGCAGGGTAGCGGGCAGGGGGAATTCACCCCTCCACTTT. This translates into CASRVAGRGNSPLHF.

The chain joins TRBV4-3 to TRBJ1-2, with 7 nucleotides matching TRBD1. Trimming at V came to 4 bases and at J to 9 bases, leaving 11 bases not matched to a gene. This CDR3 is 14 amino acids long. Per the germline V gene, CDR1 is LGHNA and CDR2 is YSLEER. The DNA for the CDR3 is TGCGCCAGCAGCCCCTCCGGAAGGGGGCAAAGCTACACCTTC. It yields the protein CASSPSGRGQSYTF.

On this clone: Mismatch with germline at one junction end may stem from a read error. The same CDR3 also results from other DNA sequences found in this sample. The chain couples TRBV28 to TRBJ2-7; 8 bases map to TRBD2. The germline CDR1 and CDR2 sequences are MDHEN and SYDVKM. The CDR3 has 16 amino acids. The chain's CDR3 is CASSQPERGSPAEQYF. As DNA, the CDR3 is TGTGCTAGCAGTCAACCCGAGCGGGGGAGTCCAGCCGAGCAGTACTTC.

The gene calls are TRBV5-4 and TRBJ2-7; D is uncertain. The length of the CDR3 is 14 residues. Per germline, CDR1 SGHNT and CDR2 YYREEE (reference sequence). The germline V and J ends were trimmed by 5 bases and 2 bases, with 14 bases remaining between them. The CDR3 here is CASSPDPATYEQYF. The CDR3 bases are TGTGCCAGCAGTCCCGATCCCGCTACCTACGAGCAGTACTTC.

The chain combines TRBV29-1 with TRBJ2-7; tentatively, D is TRBD1 (7 bases). The CDR3 is 14 residues long. Germline CDR1 and CDR2: SQVTM and ANQGSEA. The germline V and J ends were trimmed by 7 bases and 4 bases, with 20 bases remaining between them. The CDR3 loop reads CSARGTDNGYEQYF. The CDR3, as DNA: TGCAGCGCCCGGGGGACAGATAACGGGTACGAGCAGTACTTC.

This chain links TRBV7-2 with TRBJ2-1; D gene uncertain. CDR1 and CDR2 from the germline V gene are SGHTA and FQGNSA. The length of the CDR3 is 14 residues. V was pared by 0 bases and J by 2 bases, with 5 bases between. The CDR3 DNA reads as TGTGCCAGCAGCTTAGCGGCAGCCTACAATGAGCAGTTCTTC. This translates into CASSLAAAYNEQFF.

CDR3 loop: CASRTDRGQNTEAFF. The CDR3 DNA is TGTGCCAGCAGGACCGACAGGGGGCAGAACACTGAAGCTTTCTTT. This chain links TRBV4-2 with TRBJ1-1; 10 nucleotides agree with TRBD1. V shed 6 bases and J 1 base; nucleotides not matched to a gene: 5. Germline CDR1 and CDR2: LGHNA and YNFKEQ. The CDR3 is 15 residues long.

The CDR3 DNA reads as TGCGCCAGCAGCTTGGACAGGGGGACCGGGGAGCTGTTTTTT. This codes for CASSLDRGTGELFF. The rearrangement uses TRBV5-1 and TRBJ2-2; 8 bases agree with TRBD1. Per germline, CDR1 SGHRS and CDR2 YFSETQ. This CDR3 has 14 amino acids. V gave up 0 bases and J gave up 5 bases; unmatched junction bases: 0.

The V call is TRBV18, the J call TRBJ1-3; D possibly corresponds to TRBD1 (5 bases). Trimming stripped 2 bases from V and 0 bases from J, with 11 bases between. The CDR3 extends over 16 amino acids. The V gene's germline CDR1 is KGHSH and CDR2 LQKENI. The CDR3 spells CASSPTGTGSGNTIYF. The CDR3, as DNA: TGTGCCAGCTCACCAACCGGGACGGGCTCTGGAAACACCATATATTTT.

This chain uses TRBV4-1 with TRBJ1-1, with D possibly TRBD1 on 5 matching bases. The V gene lost 1 base and the J gene lost 4 bases, with 10 bases spanning the gap. Per the germline V gene, CDR1 is MGHRA and CDR2 is YSYEKL. The CDR3 runs to 14 residues. The chain's CDR3 is CASSQVHQGTEAFF. CDR3 nucleotides: TGCGCCAGCAGCCAAGTACACCAGGGCACTGAAGCTTTCTTT.

The chain has TRBV9 and TRBJ2-3; TRBD1 might be the D (5 bases). CDR3 length equals 15 residues. The germline gives CDR1 SGDLS, CDR2 YYNGEE. V was pared by 3 bases and J by 2 bases, with 13 bases between. The CDR3 spells CASSARQLITDTQYF. CDR3 sequence (DNA): TGTGCCAGCAGCGCTCGACAGCTGATCACAGATACGCAGTATTTT.

The rearrangement links TRBV3-1 (or the pseudogene TRBV3-2) to TRBJ2-7; possible D gene TRBD2, 6 bases. Germline V gene sequence: CDR1 LGHDT, CDR2 YNNKEL (reference sequence). Trimming cost V 2 bases and J 1 base, with 15 bases left between them. There are 16 residues in the CDR3. The CDR3 DNA follows: TGTGCCAGCAGCCAACGGGAGTTTCCGTTGTCCTACGAGCAGTACTTC. Translating gives CASSQREFPLSYEQYF.

The chain uses TRBV27 and TRBJ2-4; D is ambiguous. CDR1 is MNHEY, CDR2 SMNVEV, per germline (reference sequence). V lost 2 bases and J 0 bases, leaving 14 bases between the germline ends. The CDR3 length is 17 residues. The CDR3 loop is CASSLVLADGAKNIQYF. The CDR3 coding sequence is TGTGCCAGCAGTTTAGTTTTGGCGGACGGAGCCAAAAACATTCAGTACTTC.

V is TRBV5-1 and J is TRBJ2-1, with D unresolved. V lost 3 bases to trimming and J lost 0 bases, with 13 bases between them. Germline CDR1 and CDR2: SGHRS and YFSETQ. The length of the CDR3 is 16 residues. CDR3 amino acids: CASSYLDRSSYNEQFF. Here the CDR3 DNA reads TGCGCCAGCAGCTACTTAGACCGGAGCTCCTACAATGAGCAGTTCTTC.

This chain joins TRBV7-2 and TRBJ1-1, with 10 positions matching TRBD1. Germline CDR1 is SGHTA and CDR2 is FQGNSA. V lost 1 base to trimming and J lost 0 bases; unmatched junction nucleotides: 5. The CDR3 spans 17 residues. CDR3 nucleotides: TGTGCCAGCAGCTTAGTGGGGACAGGGGCGATGAACACTGAAGCTTTCTTT. Translation: CASSLVGTGAMNTEAFF.

V is TRBV7-9 and J is TRBJ1-1, with D uncertain. This CDR3 has 14 amino acids. Trimming left V 6 bases short and J 1 base short, with 12 bases between. The germline V gene has CDR1 SEHNR and CDR2 FQNEAQ (reference sequence). CDR3 region: CASRLEAGNTEAFF. DNA for the CDR3: TGTGCCAGCAGACTAGAGGCAGGGAACACTGAAGCTTTCTTT.

This chain connects TRBV5-6 to TRBJ2-3; 11 bases agree with TRBD2. This CDR3 region has 17 residues. Looked up from germline, CDR1 is SGHDT and CDR2 is YYEEEE. With V trimmed by 2 bases and J by 2 bases, 7 bases remained unmatched. CDR3 loop: CASSLELAGAFTDTQYF. In DNA form, the CDR3 reads TGTGCCAGCAGCTTAGAACTAGCGGGGGCTTTCACAGATACGCAGTATTTT.

This clone has only one observation. The V and J genes are TRBV24-1 and TRBJ2-1, with D perhaps matching TRBD1 (5 bases). Trimming pared 3 bases from V and 3 bases from J, leaving 23 bases between. CDR3 length equals 19 residues. The germline V gene has CDR1 KGHDR and CDR2 SFDVKD. CDR3 sequence reads: CATSDGPMSTDKHYNEQFF. The CDR3 DNA is TGTGCCACCAGTGATGGCCCCATGTCGACAGACAAACACTACAATGAGCAGTTCTTC.

The chain combines TRBV2 with TRBJ1-1; D perhaps matches TRBD1 (6 bases). The germline CDR1 and CDR2 sequences are SNHLY and FYNNEI. The length of the CDR3 is 12 residues. Trimming took 5 bases from V and 8 from J, leaving 12 bases between them. DNA of the CDR3: TGTGCCAGCAGTAGCAGGGGCCCCGAAGCTTTCTTT. Protein sequence: CASSSRGPEAFF.

This sequence joins TRBV5-8 and TRBJ1-6; no clear D gene. The CDR3 totals 14 residues. The germline gives CDR1 SGHTS, CDR2 YDEGEE. V lost 1 base and J 1 base, leaving 3 bases between the germline ends. The CDR3 spells CASSLKSYNSPLHF. CDR3 in DNA: TGTGCCAGCAGCTTGAAATCCTATAATTCACCCCTCCACTTT.

The chain combines TRBV7-2 with TRBJ2-1, with 8 nucleotides matching TRBD2. V lost 5 bases to trimming and J lost 2 bases; unmatched junction nucleotides: 8. The CDR3 extends over 16 amino acids. The V gene's germline CDR1 is SGHTA and CDR2 FQGNSA. The CDR3 region is CASSTPRGGAYNEQFF. CDR3 in DNA: TGTGCCAGCAGCACGCCCCGGGGGGGCGCCTACAATGAGCAGTTCTTC.